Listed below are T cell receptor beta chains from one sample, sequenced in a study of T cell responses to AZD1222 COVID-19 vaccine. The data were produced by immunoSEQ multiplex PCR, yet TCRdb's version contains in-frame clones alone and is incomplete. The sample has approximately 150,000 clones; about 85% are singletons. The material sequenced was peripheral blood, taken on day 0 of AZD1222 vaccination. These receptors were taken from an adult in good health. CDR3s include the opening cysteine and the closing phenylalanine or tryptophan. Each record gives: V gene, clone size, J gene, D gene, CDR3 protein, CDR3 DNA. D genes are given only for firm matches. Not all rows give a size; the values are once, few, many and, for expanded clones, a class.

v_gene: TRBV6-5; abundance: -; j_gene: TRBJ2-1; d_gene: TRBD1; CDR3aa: CASRTGTGGHNEQFF; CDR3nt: TGTGCCAGCAGGACCGGGACAGGGGGCCACAATGAGCAGTTCTTC
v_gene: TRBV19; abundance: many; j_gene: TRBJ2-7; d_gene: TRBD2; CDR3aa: CASSTSTSAYYEQYF; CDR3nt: TGTGCCAGTAGTACGTCGACTAGCGCCTACTACGAGCAGTACTTC
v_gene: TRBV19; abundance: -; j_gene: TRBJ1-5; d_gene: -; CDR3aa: CASSIGYGGNQPQHF; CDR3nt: TGTGCCAGTAGTATAGGATACGGGGGCAATCAGCCCCAGCATTTT
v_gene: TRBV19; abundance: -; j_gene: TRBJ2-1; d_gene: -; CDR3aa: CASSKGGPYNEQFF; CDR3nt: TGTGCCAGTAGTAAGGGGGGGCCGTACAATGAGCAGTTCTTC
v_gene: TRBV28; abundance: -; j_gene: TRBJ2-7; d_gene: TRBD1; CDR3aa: CASTTPSPGQGYEQYF; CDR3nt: TGTGCCAGCACCACGCCCTCCCCGGGACAGGGCTACGAGCAGTACTTC
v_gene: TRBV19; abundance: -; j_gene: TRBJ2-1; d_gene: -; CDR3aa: CASSMGGHEQFF; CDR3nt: TGTGCCAGTAGTATGGGGGGCCATGAGCAGTTCTTC
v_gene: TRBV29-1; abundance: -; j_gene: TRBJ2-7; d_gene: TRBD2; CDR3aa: CSWEGFGEQYF; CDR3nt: TGCAGCTGGGAGGGGTTTGGCGAGCAGTACTTC
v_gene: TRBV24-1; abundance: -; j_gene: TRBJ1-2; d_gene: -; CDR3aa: CATSGNNYGYTF; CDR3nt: TGTGCCACCAGTGGAAACAACTATGGCTACACCTTC
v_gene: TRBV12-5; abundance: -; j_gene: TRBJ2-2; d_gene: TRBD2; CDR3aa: CASGLGLAGGSGELFF; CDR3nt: TGTGCTAGTGGTTTGGGACTAGCGGGAGGATCCGGGGAGCTGTTTTTT
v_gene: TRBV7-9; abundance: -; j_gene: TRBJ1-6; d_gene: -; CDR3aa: CASSLEAGNYSPLHF; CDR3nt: TGTGCCAGCAGCTTAGAGGCAGGGAACTATTCACCCCTCCACTTT
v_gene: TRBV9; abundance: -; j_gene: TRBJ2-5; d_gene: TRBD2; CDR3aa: CASSLGLAGGPYRETQYF; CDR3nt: TGTGCCAGCAGTCTTGGACTAGCGGGAGGGCCTTATCGAGAGACCCAGTACTTC
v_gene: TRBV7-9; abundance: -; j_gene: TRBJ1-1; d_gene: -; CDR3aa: CASSLDLNTEAFF; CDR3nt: TGTGCCAGCAGCTTAGACTTGAACACTGAAGCTTTCTTT
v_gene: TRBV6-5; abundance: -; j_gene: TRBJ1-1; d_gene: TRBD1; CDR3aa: CASRAGDRPYTEAFF; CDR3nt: TGTGCCAGCAGGGCAGGGGACAGACCTTACACTGAAGCTTTCTTT
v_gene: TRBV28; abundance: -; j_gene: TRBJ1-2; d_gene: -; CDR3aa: CASSLASFDGYTF; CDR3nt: TGTGCCAGCAGTTTAGCCAGTTTCGACGGCTACACCTTC
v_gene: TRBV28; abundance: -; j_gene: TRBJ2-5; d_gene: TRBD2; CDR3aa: CATFPGASGMGETQYF; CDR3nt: TGTGCCACCTTCCCCGGGGCTAGCGGGATGGGAGAGACCCAGTACTTC
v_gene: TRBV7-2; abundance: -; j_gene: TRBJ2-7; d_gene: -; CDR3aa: CASSLETYEQYF; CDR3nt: TGTGCCAGCAGCTTAGAGACTTACGAGCAGTACTTC
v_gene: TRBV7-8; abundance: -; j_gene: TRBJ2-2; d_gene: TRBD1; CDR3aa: CASRRTGADTGELFF; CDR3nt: TGTGCCAGCAGACGGACAGGGGCGGACACCGGGGAGCTGTTTTTT
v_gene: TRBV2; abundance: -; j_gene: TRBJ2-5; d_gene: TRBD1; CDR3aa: CASSEGQTSDTQYF; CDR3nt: TGTGCCAGCAGTGAGGGACAGACCTCGGATACCCAGTACTTC
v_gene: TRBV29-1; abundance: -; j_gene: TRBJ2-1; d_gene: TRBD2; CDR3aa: CSVERAGLHHGDEQFF; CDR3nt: TGCAGCGTTGAACGAGCGGGACTTCATCACGGGGATGAGCAGTTCTTC
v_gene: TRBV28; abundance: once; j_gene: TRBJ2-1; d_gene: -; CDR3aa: CASRLPAVSEQFF; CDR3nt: TGTGCCAGCAGACTCCCCGCGGTCTCGGAGCAGTTCTTC
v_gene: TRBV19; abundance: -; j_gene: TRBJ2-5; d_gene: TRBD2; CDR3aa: CATGGRGQETQYF; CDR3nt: TGTGCCACCGGGGGGAGGGGACAAGAGACCCAGTACTTC